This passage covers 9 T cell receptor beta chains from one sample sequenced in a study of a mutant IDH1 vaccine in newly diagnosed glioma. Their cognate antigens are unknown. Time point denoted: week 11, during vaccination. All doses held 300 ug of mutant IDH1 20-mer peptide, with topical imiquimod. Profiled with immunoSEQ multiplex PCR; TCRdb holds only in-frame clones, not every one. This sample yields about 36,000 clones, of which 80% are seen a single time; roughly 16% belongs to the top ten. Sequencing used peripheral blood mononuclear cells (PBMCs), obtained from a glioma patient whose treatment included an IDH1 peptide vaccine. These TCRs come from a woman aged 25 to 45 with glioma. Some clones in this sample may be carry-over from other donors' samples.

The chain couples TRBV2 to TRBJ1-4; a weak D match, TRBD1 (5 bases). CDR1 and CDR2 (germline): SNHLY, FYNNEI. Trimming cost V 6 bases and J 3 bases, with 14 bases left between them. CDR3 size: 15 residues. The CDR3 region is CASSHIREANEKLFF. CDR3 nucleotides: TGTGCCAGCAGCCATATCAGGGAGGCTAATGAAAAACTGTTTTTT.

CDR3 residues: CASSMGSGLDQPQHF. The CDR3 DNA reads as TGTGCCAGTAGTATGGGTTCAGGGTTGGATCAGCCCCAGCATTTT. The gene calls are TRBV19 and TRBJ1-5; a possible D gene is TRBD1 (5 bases). Germline V CDR1 and CDR2: LNHDA, SQIVND (reference sequence). The CDR3 contains 15 residues. Trimming took 3 bases from V and 5 from J, leaving 14 bases between them.

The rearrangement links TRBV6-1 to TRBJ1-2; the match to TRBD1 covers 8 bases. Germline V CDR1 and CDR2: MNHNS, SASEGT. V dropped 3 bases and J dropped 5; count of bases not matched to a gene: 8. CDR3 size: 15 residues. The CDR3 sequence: CASSDLQGVVYGYTF. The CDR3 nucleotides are TGTGCCAGCAGTGATTTACAGGGGGTGGTTTATGGCTACACCTTC.

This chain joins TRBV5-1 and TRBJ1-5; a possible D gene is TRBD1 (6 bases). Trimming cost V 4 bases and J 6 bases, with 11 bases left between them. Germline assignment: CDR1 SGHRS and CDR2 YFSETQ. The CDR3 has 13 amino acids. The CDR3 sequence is CASSERGGQPQHF. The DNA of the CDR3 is TGCGCCAGCAGCGAAAGGGGGGGTCAGCCCCAGCATTTT.

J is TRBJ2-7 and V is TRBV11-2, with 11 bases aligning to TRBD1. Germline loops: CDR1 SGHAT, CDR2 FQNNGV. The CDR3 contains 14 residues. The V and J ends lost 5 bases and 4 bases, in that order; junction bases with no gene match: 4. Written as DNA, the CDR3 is TGTGCCAGCAGCATTCGGGACAGGGGGTACGAGCAGTACTTC. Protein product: CASSIRDRGYEQYF.

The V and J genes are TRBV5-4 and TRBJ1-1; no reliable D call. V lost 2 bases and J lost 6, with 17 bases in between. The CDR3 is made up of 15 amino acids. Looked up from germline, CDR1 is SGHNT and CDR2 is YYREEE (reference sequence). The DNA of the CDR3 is TGTGCCAGCAGCTTTGTGGGCACAAAAGGCTCTGAAGCTTTCTTT. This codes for CASSFVGTKGSEAFF. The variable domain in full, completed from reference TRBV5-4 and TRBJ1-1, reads ETGVTQSPTHLIKTRGQQVTLRCSSQSGHNTVSWYQQALGQGPQFIFQYYREEENGRGNFPPRFSGLQFPNYSSELNVNALELDDSALYLCASSFVGTKGSEAFFGQGTRLTVV.

The chain's CDR3 is CASSPSGTGANEKLFF. The CDR3 nucleotides are TGTGCCAGTAGTCCCTCCGGGACAGGGGCAAATGAAAAACTGTTTTTT. The genes are TRBV19 and TRBJ1-4, with 10 nucleotides matching TRBD1. The CDR3 loop spans 16 amino acids. V lost 5 bases and J lost 5; bases outside the gene matches: 8. Germline CDR1 is LNHDA and CDR2 is SQIVND (reference sequence).

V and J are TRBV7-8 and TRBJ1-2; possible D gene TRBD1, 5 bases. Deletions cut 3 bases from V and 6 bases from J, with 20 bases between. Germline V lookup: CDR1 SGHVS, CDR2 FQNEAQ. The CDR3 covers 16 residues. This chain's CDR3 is CASSFLGKGTLDGYTF. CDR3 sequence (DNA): TGTGCCAGCAGCTTTTTAGGCAAAGGGACTTTGGATGGCTACACCTTC.

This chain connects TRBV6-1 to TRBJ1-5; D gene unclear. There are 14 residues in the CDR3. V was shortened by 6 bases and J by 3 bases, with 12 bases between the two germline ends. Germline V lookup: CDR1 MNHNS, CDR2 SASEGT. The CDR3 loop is CASRRGWDNQPQHF. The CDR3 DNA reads TGTGCCAGCAGACGGGGATGGGACAATCAGCCCCAGCATTTT.